The present entry profiles one TCR beta chain with its context. Between the trimmed V and J ends, which lost 4 bases and 1 base, there was a span of 11 bases. The CDR3 sequence is 14 residues long. Germline V lookup: CDR1 SNHLY, CDR2 FYNNEI. Use of 60 Vbeta and 13 Jbeta primers characterized the PCR. Clones were read by immunoSEQ multiplex PCR, and TCRdb kept only the in-frame ones, dropping some. The sample yields about 90,000 clones, approximately 69% seen once. The data originate from a study of cytomegalovirus exposure and HLA in healthy donors. V and J are TRBV2 and TRBJ2-7, with D tentatively TRBD1 (6 bases). The TCR comes from a woman between 50 and 59 years old in good health and CMV-seropositive. Material for sequencing was PBMCs. CDR3: CASSAGGISYEQYF. CDR3 DNA: TGTGCCAGCAGTGCTGGGGGCATATCCTACGAGCAGTACTTC.